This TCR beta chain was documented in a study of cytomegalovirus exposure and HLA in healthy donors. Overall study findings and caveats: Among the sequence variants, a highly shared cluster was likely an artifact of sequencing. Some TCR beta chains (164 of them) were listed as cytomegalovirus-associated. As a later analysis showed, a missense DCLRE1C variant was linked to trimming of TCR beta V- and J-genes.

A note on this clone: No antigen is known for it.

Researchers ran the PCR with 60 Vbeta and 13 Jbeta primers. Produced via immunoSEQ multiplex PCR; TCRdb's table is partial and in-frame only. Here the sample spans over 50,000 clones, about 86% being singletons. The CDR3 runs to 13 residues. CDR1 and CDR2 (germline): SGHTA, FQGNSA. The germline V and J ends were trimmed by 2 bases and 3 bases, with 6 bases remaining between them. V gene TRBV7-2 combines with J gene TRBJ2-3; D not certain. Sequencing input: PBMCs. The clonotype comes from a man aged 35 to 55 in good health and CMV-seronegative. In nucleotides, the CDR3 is TGTGCCAGCAGCTTAACATGGACAGATACGCAGTATTTT. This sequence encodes CASSLTWTDTQYF.